This T cell receptor (beta chain) appears in the sequencing data of a study of early T cells in non-severe SARS-CoV-2 infection. Study overall: The sequenced material was bulk RNA from unsorted whole blood, and its chains were unpaired. Findings and caveats of the study: Matching with VDJdb favored anti-spike CD8 responses (missing private and CD4 specificities).

The CDR3 is 14 residues long. Germline V gene lookup returns CDR1 MNHEY and CDR2 SMNVEV (reference sequence). The V gene lost 5 bases and the J gene lost 3 bases, with 11 bases spanning the gap. This clonotype was found many times. What it binds is unknown. Researchers attached unique molecular identifiers to individual cDNA molecules. TCRdb fed the 5' RACE reads into MiXCR, producing one record per CDR3 protein. The table records some 57,000 distinct CDR3 sequences, less than 9.5% of them present only once. The specimen comprised whole blood, sampled at baseline. The J gene is TRBJ2-1, the V gene TRBV27; tentative D call: TRBD2 (5 bases). This TCR was sampled from an adult who was a healthcare worker with PCR-confirmed SARS-CoV-2 infection or an uninfected control (not recorded which). As DNA, the CDR3 is TGTGCCAGCAGTCCATACGGGAACTACAATGAGCAGTTCTTC. Its translation is CASSPYGNYNEQFF.